The 21 T cell receptor beta chains listed next were all sequenced from one sample in a study of T cell changes during pregnancy in multiple sclerosis (dated by TCRdb to the late 2010s). Library preparation employed the immunoSEQ multiplex PCR assay. Imported from immuneACCESS, the table was reduced by TCRdb to in-frame sequences with V and J called. These copies leave out some clones; in studies compared against another copy, an unresolved V gene accounts for under half, and the cause of the remainder is not known. The table for this sample lists 30,000 to 45,000 clones; about nine tenths of them were counted only once. Jointly, the top ten make up 0.37% of the sample. Material: CD4+ T cells from peripheral blood mononuclear cells, obtained after pregnancy. The receptors were gathered from a female donor in good health, enrolled as a control in a pregnancy study.

Comment on this clone: A junction boundary mismatches the germline segment, possibly from a read error. The chain uses TRBV2 and TRBJ1-1; D is unclear. This CDR3 is built from 12 residues. Per germline, CDR1 SNHLY and CDR2 FYNNEI. Here the CDR3 reads CASSPASLAGIF. In DNA, the CDR3 is TGTGCCAGCAGCCCCGCCTCCCTCGCGGGGATCTTT.

This rearrangement joins TRBV25-1 to TRBJ1-6; 8 bases are shared with TRBD1. Germline CDR1 and CDR2: MGHDK and SYGVNS. This CDR3 is 14 amino acids long. V shed 3 bases, J shed 7 bases, and the junction held 2 bases outside the gene matches. The CDR3 sequence: CASSEGDRNSPLHF. CDR3 coding DNA: TGTGCCAGCAGTGAGGGGGACAGGAATTCACCCCTCCACTTT.

The chain has TRBV5-4 and TRBJ2-7, with 12 bases lining up with TRBD2. Germline trimming cut 4 bases from V and 2 bases from J; bases unmatched to any gene: 4. In germline, CDR1 is SGHNT, CDR2 YYREEE (reference sequence). The CDR3 sequence is 15 residues long. In nucleotides, the CDR3 is TGTGCCAGCAGCCCCCTAGCGGGAGGGCCCTACGAGCAGTACTTC. It encodes CASSPLAGGPYEQYF.

This clone occurred once. The chain links TRBV6-4 to TRBJ2-2, with 9 bases aligning to TRBD1. The germline V gene encodes CDR1 MRHNA and CDR2 SNTAGT. Trimming at V came to 4 bases and at J to 0 bases, leaving 3 bases not matched to a gene. The CDR3 spans 16 residues. This chain's CDR3 is CASSARQGANTGELFF. CDR3 nucleotides: TGTGCCAGCAGTGCCCGACAGGGGGCGAACACCGGGGAGCTGTTTTTT.

The rearrangement uses TRBV5-1 and TRBJ2-1; TRBD1 agrees at 7 bases. The junction had 2 bases not matched to a gene; V was cut back by 3 bases and J by 2 bases. Germline assignment: CDR1 SGHRS and CDR2 YFSETQ. This CDR3 is built from 14 residues. The CDR3 region has the DNA TGCGCCAGCAGCTGGGACAGAACCTACAATGAGCAGTTCTTC. Translating it yields CASSWDRTYNEQFF. Using reference TRBV5-1 and TRBJ2-1 for the parts outside the CDR3, the full variable domain is KAGVTQTPRYLIKTRGQQVTLSCSPISGHRSVSWYQQTPGQGLQFLFEYFSETQRNKGNFPGRFSGRQFSNSRSEMNVSTLELGDSALYLCASSWDRTYNEQFFGPGTRLTVL.

The J gene is TRBJ2-7, the V gene TRBV10-3; 16 bases match TRBD2. With 6 bases clipped from V and 6 bases from J, the junction kept 14 bases outside the gene matches. This CDR3 contains 18 residues. Germline V lookup: CDR1 ENHRY, CDR2 SYGVKD. The CDR3 nucleotides read TGTGCCATCAGCCCGGGACTAGCGGGGGGGAAGACCCGTCCCGAGCAGTACTTC. Amino acid sequence: CAISPGLAGGKTRPEQYF.

V usage is TRBV11-3 and J usage is TRBJ2-2; D might be TRBD1 (6 bases). This CDR3 region has 15 residues. V was cut by 5 bases and J by 2 bases, with 12 bases left in between. Germline assignment: CDR1 SGHNT and CDR2 YENEEA. CDR3: CASSTGTQNTGELFF. In DNA, the CDR3 is TGTGCCAGCAGCACCGGGACACAAAACACCGGGGAGCTGTTTTTT.

This chain links TRBV15 with TRBJ1-2; 7 bases match TRBD1. There are 15 residues in the CDR3. Per the germline V gene, CDR1 is LNHNV and CDR2 is YYDKDF (reference sequence). V lost 4 bases and J lost 4; bases outside the gene matches: 9. The CDR3 DNA reads as TGTGCCACCAGCACCTTGTCACAGGGGACCTATGGCTACACCTTC. Translating it yields CATSTLSQGTYGYTF.

V and J are TRBV7-2 and TRBJ1-1; tentative D call: TRBD1 (5 bases). The CDR3 runs 14 residues. Germline V gives CDR1 SGHTA, CDR2 FQGNSA. With 5 bases removed from V and 1 base from J, the gap between germline ends came to 11 bases. The CDR3 here is CASSPRGGNTEAFF. CDR3 nucleotide sequence: TGTGCCAGCAGCCCAAGGGGTGGGAACACTGAAGCTTTCTTT.

This chain links TRBV7-2 with TRBJ2-7; 9 nucleotides match TRBD1. V trimming: 2 bases; J trimming: 5 bases; junction bases outside the gene matches: 7. The CDR3 consists of 15 residues. Germline CDR1 is SGHTA and CDR2 is FQGNSA. The CDR3 is CASSLRTGGANEQYF. In DNA, the CDR3 is TGTGCCAGCAGCTTAAGAACAGGGGGCGCGAACGAGCAGTACTTC.

The chain is built from TRBV2 and TRBJ2-5, with D perhaps matching TRBD2 (6 bases). V dropped 2 bases and J dropped 1 base, with 11 bases sitting between them. CDR1 and CDR2 (germline): SNHLY, FYNNEI. The CDR3 runs 15 residues. CDR3 protein: CASSERLATQETQYF. The CDR3 DNA follows: TGTGCCAGCAGTGAAAGGCTAGCGACCCAAGAGACCCAGTACTTC.

The chain recombines TRBV29-1 with TRBJ2-2; TRBD2 matches at 14 bases. This CDR3 is built from 16 residues. In germline, CDR1 is SQVTM, CDR2 ANQGSEA. V shed 5 bases and J 7 bases; nucleotides not matched to a gene: 9. The CDR3: CSVRGLAGGFGGELFF. DNA of the CDR3: TGCAGCGTTCGCGGACTAGCGGGGGGATTCGGCGGGGAGCTGTTTTTT.

The chain joins TRBV6-4 to TRBJ2-3; 11 bases align to TRBD2. The CDR3 runs 15 residues. Germline assignment: CDR1 MRHNA and CDR2 SNTAGT. The trim removed 5 bases at V and 4 bases at J, leaving 5 bases unmatched. The CDR3 DNA is TGTGCCAGCAGTTCGACTAGCGGGGCTGCAGATACGCAGTATTTT. Protein product: CASSSTSGAADTQYF.

The J gene is TRBJ2-3, the V gene TRBV6-1; 7 bases map to TRBD2. The CDR3 totals 15 residues. V lost 2 bases and J lost 6; bases outside the gene matches: 8. The germline gives CDR1 MNHNS, CDR2 SASEGT. In DNA, the CDR3 is TGTGCCAGCAGTGAAACCGGGGGGTGGCCGGATACGCAGTATTTT. It encodes CASSETGGWPDTQYF.

The V gene is TRBV10-2, the J gene TRBJ1-1; TRBD1 aligns across 8 bases. Germline lookup yields CDR1 WSHSY and CDR2 SAAADI. The CDR3 loop spans 15 amino acids. V lost 6 bases, J lost 8 bases, and 14 bases stayed unmatched. In DNA, the CDR3 is TGCGCCAGCAGCAAATTAAGCGACAGGGGCGGCGAAGCTTTCTTT. Its translation is CASSKLSDRGGEAFF.

The rearrangement uses TRBV6-5 and TRBJ2-3; 13 nucleotides line up with TRBD2. The CDR3 contains 15 residues. Per the germline V gene, CDR1 is MNHEY and CDR2 is SVGAGI. The J segment lost 1 base and the V segment lost 6 bases, leaving 1 base of the junction unmatched. The CDR3 nucleotides are TGTGCCAGCAGCGGACTAGCGGGAGGCACAGATACGCAGTATTTT. Translated, it gives CASSGLAGGTDTQYF.

The chain carries TRBV9 and TRBJ2-5; D remains ambiguous. CDR1 is SGDLS, CDR2 YYNGEE, per germline. The CDR3 spans 14 residues. Trimming stripped 4 bases from V and 1 base from J, with 11 bases between. Here the CDR3 DNA reads TGTGCCAGCAGCCCAGAGGCAGCCCAAGAGACCCAGTACTTC. Protein sequence: CASSPEAAQETQYF.

The sample holds one count of this clone. The V call is TRBV6-1, the J call TRBJ1-2, with TRBD1 as a possible D gene (6 bases). The CDR3 loop spans 13 amino acids. The germline V and J ends were trimmed by 6 bases and 2 bases, with 10 bases remaining between them. In germline, CDR1 is MNHNS, CDR2 SASEGT. CDR3 DNA sequence: TGTGCCAGCAGGCCCACAGGGAACTATGGCTACACCTTC. As protein: CASRPTGNYGYTF.

This chain connects TRBV30 to TRBJ2-2; 11 bases match TRBD2. After removal of 2 bases from V and 7 bases from J, the junction contained 15 bases not matched to a gene. The CDR3 is 18 amino acids. The germline V gene has CDR1 GTSNPN and CDR2 SVGIG (reference sequence). CDR3 residues: CAWSTRASGRPRDGELFF. The CDR3 DNA follows: TGTGCCTGGAGTACCCGAGCTAGCGGGAGGCCCAGGGACGGGGAGCTGTTTTTT.

The chain couples TRBV6-6 to TRBJ1-1, with 8 bases fitting TRBD1. With 5 bases clipped from V and 4 bases from J, the junction kept 3 bases outside the gene matches. Germline V gives CDR1 MNHNY, CDR2 SVGAGI (reference sequence). There are 13 residues in the CDR3. The CDR3 DNA sequence: TGTGCCAGCAGTCTCACAGGGGGCACTGAAGCTTTCTTT. Its protein product is CASSLTGGTEAFF.

The V call is TRBV5-4, the J call TRBJ1-1; TRBD1 might be the D (6 bases). This CDR3 comprises 14 residues. With 1 base removed from V and 0 bases from J, the gap between germline ends came to 7 bases. Germline values: CDR1 SGHNT, CDR2 YYREEE (reference sequence). The CDR3 DNA reads TGTGCCAGCAGCTTGCCAGGGGTGAACACTGAAGCTTTCTTT. It yields the protein CASSLPGVNTEAFF.